Included here is one T cell receptor beta chain sequence, with context. The antigen is unknown. This record belongs to a study of T cell responses to AZD1222 COVID-19 vaccine. This CDR3 region has 12 residues. Germline CDR1 is SNHLY and CDR2 is FYNNEI. V was pared by 3 bases and J by 2 bases, with 3 bases between. Study-level results: Baseline antibody screening turned up just six or seven seropositive AZD1222 recipients. It should be noted that donors were predominantly white British and more often female, and clonal diversity was possibly underestimated.

The repertoire was sequenced with immunoSEQ multiplex PCR; TCRdb's copy has only in-frame clones and lacks some. The table records some 96,000 clones, over 90% of them present only once. This TCR was sampled from an adult in good health. V gene TRBV2 combines with J gene TRBJ2-3; D ambiguous. This specimen consisted of peripheral blood, obtained on day 0 of AZD1222 vaccination. CDR3 sequence (DNA): TGTGCCAGCAGTGACATCACAGATACGCAGTATTTT. Translating gives CASSDITDTQYF. The full variable domain, its missing parts supplied by reference TRBV2 and TRBJ2-3, is EPEVTQTPSHQVTQMGQEVILRCVPISNHLYFYWYRQILGQKVEFLVSFYNNEISEKSEIFDDQFSVERPDGSNFTLKIRSTKLEDSAMYFCASSDITDTQYFGPGTRLTVL.